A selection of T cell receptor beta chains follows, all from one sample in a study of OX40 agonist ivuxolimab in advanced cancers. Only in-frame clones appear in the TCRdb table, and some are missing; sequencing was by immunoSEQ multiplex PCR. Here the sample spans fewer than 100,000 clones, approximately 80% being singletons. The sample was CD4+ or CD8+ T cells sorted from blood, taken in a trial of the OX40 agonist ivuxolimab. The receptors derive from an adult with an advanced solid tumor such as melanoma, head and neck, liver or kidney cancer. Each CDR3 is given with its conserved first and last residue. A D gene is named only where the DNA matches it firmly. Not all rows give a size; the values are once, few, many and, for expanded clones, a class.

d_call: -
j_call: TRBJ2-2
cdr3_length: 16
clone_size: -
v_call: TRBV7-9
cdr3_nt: TGTGCCAGCAGCTTGGGAGCGGGCTCGAACACCGGGGAGCTGTTTTTT
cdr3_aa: CASSLGAGSNTGELFF

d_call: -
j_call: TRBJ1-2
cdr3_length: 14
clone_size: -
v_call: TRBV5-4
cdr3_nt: TGTGCCAGCAGCTTGGAGTCTGACGTCTATGGCTACACCTTC
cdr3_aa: CASSLESDVYGYTF

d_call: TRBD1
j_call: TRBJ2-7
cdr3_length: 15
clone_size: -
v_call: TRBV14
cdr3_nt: TGTGCCAGCAGCCAAGGGTGGGGACAGAGGGACGAGCAGTACTTC
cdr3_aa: CASSQGWGQRDEQYF

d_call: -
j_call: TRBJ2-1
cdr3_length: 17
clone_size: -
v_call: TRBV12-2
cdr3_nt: TGTGCAAGTCGCTTACGGACAGGGAAAGTAATACACGATGAGCAGTTCTTC
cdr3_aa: CASRLRTGKVIHDEQFF

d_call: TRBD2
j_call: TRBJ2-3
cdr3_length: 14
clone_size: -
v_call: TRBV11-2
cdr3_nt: TGTGCCAGCAGCTTAGGGACTAGCGGAGATACGCAGTATTTT
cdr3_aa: CASSLGTSGDTQYF

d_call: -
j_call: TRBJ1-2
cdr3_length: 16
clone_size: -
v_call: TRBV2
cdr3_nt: TGTGCCAGACCCCGAGACCTTATCCAGGGGATCTATGGCTACACCTTC
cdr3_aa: CARPRDLIQGIYGYTF

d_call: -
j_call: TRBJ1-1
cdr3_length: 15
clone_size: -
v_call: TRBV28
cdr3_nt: TGTGCCAGCAGTTTAATATGGGGGGAGAACACTGAAGCTTTCTTT
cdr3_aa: CASSLIWGENTEAFF

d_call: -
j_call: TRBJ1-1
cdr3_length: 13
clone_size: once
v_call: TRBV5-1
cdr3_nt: TGCGCCAGCAGCGCTACAGCGAACACTGAAGCTTTCTTT
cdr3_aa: CASSATANTEAFF

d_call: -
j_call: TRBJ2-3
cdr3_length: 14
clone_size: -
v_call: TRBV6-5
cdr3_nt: TGTGCCAGCAGTTACTCTAAGGCGCGCGATACGCAGTATTTT
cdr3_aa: CASSYSKARDTQYF

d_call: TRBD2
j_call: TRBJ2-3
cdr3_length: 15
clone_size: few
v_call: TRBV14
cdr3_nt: TGTGCCAGCAGCGGACTAGCGGGGCCCAGCGATACGCAGTATTTT
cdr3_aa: CASSGLAGPSDTQYF

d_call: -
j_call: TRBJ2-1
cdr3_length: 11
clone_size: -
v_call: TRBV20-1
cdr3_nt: TGCAGTGCTCGGCGCGTGGGTCGGCAGTTCTTC
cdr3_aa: CSARRVGRQFF

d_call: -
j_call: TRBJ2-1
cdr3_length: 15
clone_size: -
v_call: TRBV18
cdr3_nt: TGTGCCAGCTCTATCTCACGCGGCGGGCTCTCGGAGCAGTTCTTC
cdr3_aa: CASSISRGGLSEQFF

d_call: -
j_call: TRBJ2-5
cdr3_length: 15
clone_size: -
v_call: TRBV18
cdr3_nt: TGTGCCAGCTCCTCCCGGGGACGCCGCCAAGAGACCCAGTACTTC
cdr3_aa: CASSSRGRRQETQYF

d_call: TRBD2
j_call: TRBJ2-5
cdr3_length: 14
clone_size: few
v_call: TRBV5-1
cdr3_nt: TGCGCCAGCACCCCCGGGACTAGCGAAGAGACCCAGTACTTC
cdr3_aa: CASTPGTSEETQYF

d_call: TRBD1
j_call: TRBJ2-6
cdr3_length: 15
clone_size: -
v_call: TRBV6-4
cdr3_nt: TGTGCCAGCAGTGGGACAGGGGCCGGGGCCAACGTCCTGACTTTC
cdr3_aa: CASSGTGAGANVLTF

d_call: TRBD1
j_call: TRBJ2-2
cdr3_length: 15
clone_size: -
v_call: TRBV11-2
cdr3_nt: TGTGCCAGCAGCAAACCAGACAGGGTTAACGGGGAGCTGTTTTTT
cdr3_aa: CASSKPDRVNGELFF

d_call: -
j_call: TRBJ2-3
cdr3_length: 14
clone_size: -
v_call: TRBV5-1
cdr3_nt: TGCGCCAGCAGCTTGAACGTTCCACCAGATACGCAGTATTTT
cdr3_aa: CASSLNVPPDTQYF

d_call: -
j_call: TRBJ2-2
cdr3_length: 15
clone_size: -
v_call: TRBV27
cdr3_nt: TGTGCCAGCAGAATACTCGGTGCGAACACCGGGGAGCTGTTTTTT
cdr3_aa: CASRILGANTGELFF

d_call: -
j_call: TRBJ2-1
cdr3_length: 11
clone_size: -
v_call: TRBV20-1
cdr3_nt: TGCAGTGCCGCGGAGTTCGGTGAGCAGTTCTTC
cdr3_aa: CSAAEFGEQFF

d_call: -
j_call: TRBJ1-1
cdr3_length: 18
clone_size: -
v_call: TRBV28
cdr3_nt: TGTGCCAGCAGTCCATCACAGGGTCTGGCCCTCATGAACACTGAAGCTTTCTTT
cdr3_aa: CASSPSQGLALMNTEAFF

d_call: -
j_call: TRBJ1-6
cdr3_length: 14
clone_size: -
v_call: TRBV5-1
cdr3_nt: TGCGCCAGCAGCTTTGGCCAGAGAAATTCACCCCTCCACTTT
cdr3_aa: CASSFGQRNSPLHF

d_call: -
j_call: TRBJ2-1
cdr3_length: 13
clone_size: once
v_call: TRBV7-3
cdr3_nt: TGTGCCAGCAGCTTAGGCAGAAACAATGAGCAGTTCTTC
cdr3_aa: CASSLGRNNEQFF

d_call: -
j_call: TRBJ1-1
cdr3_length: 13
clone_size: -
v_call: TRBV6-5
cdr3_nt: TGTGCCAGCAGTTACACAGTGAACACTGAAGCTTTCTTT
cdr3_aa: CASSYTVNTEAFF

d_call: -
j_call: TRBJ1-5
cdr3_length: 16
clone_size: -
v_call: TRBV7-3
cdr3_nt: TGTGCCAGCAGCTTAAATTGGGGGGCGAGCAATCAGCCCCAGCATTTT
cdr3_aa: CASSLNWGASNQPQHF

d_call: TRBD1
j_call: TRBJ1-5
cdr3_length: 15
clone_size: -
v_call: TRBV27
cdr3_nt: TGTGCCAGCAGTCAACGGACAGGCCTAAATCAGCCCCAGCATTTT
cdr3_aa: CASSQRTGLNQPQHF

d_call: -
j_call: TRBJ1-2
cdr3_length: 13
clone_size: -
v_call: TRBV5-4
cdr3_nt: TGTGCCAGCAGACCGGACCCGAGTTATGGCTACACCTTC
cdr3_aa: CASRPDPSYGYTF

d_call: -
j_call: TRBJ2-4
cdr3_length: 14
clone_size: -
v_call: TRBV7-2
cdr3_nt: TGTGCCAGCAGCTTATCGATAGCCAAAAACATTCAGTACTTC
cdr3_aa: CASSLSIAKNIQYF

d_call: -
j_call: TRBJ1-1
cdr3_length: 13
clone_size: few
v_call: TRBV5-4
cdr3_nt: TGTGCCAGCAGCTTAGGCAGGCGGACTGAAGCTTTCTTT
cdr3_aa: CASSLGRRTEAFF

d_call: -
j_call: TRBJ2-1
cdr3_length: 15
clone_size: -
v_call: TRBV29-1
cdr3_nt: TGCAGCGCCCTCGGTGCGCTCGGCCAGAACAATGAGCAGTTCTTC
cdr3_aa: CSALGALGQNNEQFF

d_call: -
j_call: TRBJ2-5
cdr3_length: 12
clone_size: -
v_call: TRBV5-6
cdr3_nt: TGTGCCAGCAGCTCTGGGGCAGAGACCCAGTACTTC
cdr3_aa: CASSSGAETQYF

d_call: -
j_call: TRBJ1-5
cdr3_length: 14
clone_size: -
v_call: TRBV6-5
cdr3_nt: TGTGCCAGCAGTTACTCGAGGGGCAATCAGCCCCAGCATTTT
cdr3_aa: CASSYSRGNQPQHF

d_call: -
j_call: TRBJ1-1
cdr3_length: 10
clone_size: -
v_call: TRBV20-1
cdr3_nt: TGCAGTGCTAGTAACACTGAAGCTTTCTTT
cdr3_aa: CSASNTEAFF

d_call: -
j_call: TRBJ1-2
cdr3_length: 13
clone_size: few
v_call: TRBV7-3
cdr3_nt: TGTGCCAGCAGCCCCAACGGACAGTCCGGCTACACCTTC
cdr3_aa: CASSPNGQSGYTF

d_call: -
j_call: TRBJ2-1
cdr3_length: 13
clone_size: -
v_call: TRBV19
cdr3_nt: TGTGCCAGTAGTCTAGGGCAACGGGATGAGCAGTTCTTC
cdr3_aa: CASSLGQRDEQFF

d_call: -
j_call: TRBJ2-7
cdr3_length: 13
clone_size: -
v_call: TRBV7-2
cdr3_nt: TGTGCCAGCAGCACCTCAGGATCCTACGAGCAGTACTTC
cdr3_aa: CASSTSGSYEQYF

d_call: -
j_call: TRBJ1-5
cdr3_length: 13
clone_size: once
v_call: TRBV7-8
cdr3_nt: TGTGCCAGCAGCCAAGGGTTAGGCCAGCCCCAGCATTTT
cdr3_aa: CASSQGLGQPQHF

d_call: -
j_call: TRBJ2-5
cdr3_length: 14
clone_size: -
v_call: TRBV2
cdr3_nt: TGTGCCAGCAGTGGCCCCAGGCCACAAGAGACCCAGTACTTC
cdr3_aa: CASSGPRPQETQYF

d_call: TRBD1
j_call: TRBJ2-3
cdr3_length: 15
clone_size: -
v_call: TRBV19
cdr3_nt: TGTGCCAGTGCCAATAGGGGGCCTAGCACAGATACGCAGTATTTT
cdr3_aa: CASANRGPSTDTQYF

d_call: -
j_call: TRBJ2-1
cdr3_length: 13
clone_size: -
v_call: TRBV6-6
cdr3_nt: TGTGCCAGCAGTTTCGGAGGGTACAATGAGCAGTTCTTC
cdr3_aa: CASSFGGYNEQFF

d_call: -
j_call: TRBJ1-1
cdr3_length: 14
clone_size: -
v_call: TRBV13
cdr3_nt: TGTGCCAGCAGCTTAGATACACGGAACACTGAAGCTTTCTTT
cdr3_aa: CASSLDTRNTEAFF

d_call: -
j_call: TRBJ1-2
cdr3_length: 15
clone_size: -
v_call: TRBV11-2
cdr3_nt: TGTGCCAGCAGCTTACGAGGTGGCTGGAACTATGGCTACACCTTC
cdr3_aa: CASSLRGGWNYGYTF

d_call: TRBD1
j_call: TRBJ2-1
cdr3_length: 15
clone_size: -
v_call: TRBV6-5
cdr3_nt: TGTGCCAGCAGTTACCGGGACAGGGGCTACAATGAGCAGTTCTTC
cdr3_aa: CASSYRDRGYNEQFF

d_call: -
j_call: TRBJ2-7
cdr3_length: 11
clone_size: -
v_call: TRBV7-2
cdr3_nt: TGTGCCAGCAGCGTTTCCTACGAGCAGTACTTC
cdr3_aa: CASSVSYEQYF

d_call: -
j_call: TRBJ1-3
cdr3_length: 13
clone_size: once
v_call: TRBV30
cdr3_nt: TGTGCCTGGAGTCCGGGTGGTGGAAACACCATATATTTT
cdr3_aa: CAWSPGGGNTIYF

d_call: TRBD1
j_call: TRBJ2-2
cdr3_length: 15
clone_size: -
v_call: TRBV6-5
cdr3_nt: TGTGCCAGCAGTCGGACAGGGACGAACACCGGGGAGCTGTTTTTT
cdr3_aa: CASSRTGTNTGELFF

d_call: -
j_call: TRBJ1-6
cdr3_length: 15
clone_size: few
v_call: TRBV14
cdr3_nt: TGTGCCAGCAGCCAAGACAGACCCTCTGGTTCACCCCTCCACTTT
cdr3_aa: CASSQDRPSGSPLHF

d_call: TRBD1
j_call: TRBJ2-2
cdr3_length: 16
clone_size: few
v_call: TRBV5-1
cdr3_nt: TGCGCCAGCAGCTCCGGGACAGAAAAGGTCACCGGGGAGCTGTTTTTT
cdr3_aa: CASSSGTEKVTGELFF

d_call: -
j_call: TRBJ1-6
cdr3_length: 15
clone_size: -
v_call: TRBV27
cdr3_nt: TGTGCCAGCAGTAAGACCGACAGGTATAATTCACCCCTCCACTTT
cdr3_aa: CASSKTDRYNSPLHF

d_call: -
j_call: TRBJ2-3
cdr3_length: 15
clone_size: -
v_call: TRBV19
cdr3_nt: TGTGCCAGTAGTGTACACTCCCCGGTTGCAGATACGCAGTATTTT
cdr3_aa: CASSVHSPVADTQYF

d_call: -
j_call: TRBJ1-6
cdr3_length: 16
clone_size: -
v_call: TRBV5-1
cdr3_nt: TGCGCCAGCAGCTTTAACTGGGGCCGAGAGGGTTCACCCCTCCACTTT
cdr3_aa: CASSFNWGREGSPLHF

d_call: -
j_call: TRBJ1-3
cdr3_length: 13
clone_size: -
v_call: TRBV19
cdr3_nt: TGTGCCAGTACCCTGGACACCCGAAACACCATATATTTT
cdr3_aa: CASTLDTRNTIYF

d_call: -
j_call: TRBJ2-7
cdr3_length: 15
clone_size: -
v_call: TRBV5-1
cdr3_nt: TGCGCCAGCAGCCCCTCTAGCGCCAGCTCCTACGAGCAGTACTTC
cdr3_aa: CASSPSSASSYEQYF

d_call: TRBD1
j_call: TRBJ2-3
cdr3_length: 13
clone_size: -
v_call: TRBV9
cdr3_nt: TGTGCCACAGGGGGCGGGAGCACAGATACGCAGTATTTT
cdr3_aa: CATGGGSTDTQYF

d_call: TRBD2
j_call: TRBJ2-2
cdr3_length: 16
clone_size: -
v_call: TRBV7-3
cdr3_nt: TGTGCCAGCAGCCCGGTCGGCGGGAGGAACACCGGGGAGCTGTTTTTT
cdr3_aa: CASSPVGGRNTGELFF

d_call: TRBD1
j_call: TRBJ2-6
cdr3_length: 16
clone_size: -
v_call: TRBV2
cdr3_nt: TGTGCCAGCAGTCGGACAGGGGGCGGTGGGGCCAACGTCCTGACTTTC
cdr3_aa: CASSRTGGGGANVLTF

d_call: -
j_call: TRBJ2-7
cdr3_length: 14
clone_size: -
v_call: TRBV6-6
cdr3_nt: TGTGCCAGCAGTTACTACGAGACTCGAAACGAGCAGTACTTC
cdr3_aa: CASSYYETRNEQYF

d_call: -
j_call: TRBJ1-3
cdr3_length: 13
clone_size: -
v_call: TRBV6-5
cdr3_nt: TGTGCCAGCAGTCCGGGCGGCACTGACACCATATATTTT
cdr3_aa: CASSPGGTDTIYF

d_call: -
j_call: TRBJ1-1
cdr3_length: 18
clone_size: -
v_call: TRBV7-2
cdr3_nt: TGTGCCAGCAGCTCCCAAGTGGGGCAGACCTCTTTTGGAACTGAAGCTTTCTTT
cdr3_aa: CASSSQVGQTSFGTEAFF

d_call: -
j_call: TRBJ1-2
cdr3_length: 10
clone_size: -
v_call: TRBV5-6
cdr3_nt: TGTGCCAGCAGCTTCCTGTCCTACACCTTC
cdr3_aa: CASSFLSYTF